This TCR beta chain is from a study of CD8+ T cells in alopecia areata. This clone was picked up many times. Genes and germline are mouse. The read ends 4 residues shy of where the CDR3 ends; the end is completed using the germline J gene. This CDR3 is 14 amino acids long. Trimming shortened V by 3 bases and J by 0 bases, and 9 bases separated the two germline ends. The germline CDR1 and CDR2 sequences are NSQYPW and LRSPGD (reference sequence). Reverse transcription of extracted RNA yielded cDNA, which provided the sequencing template. The method was immunoSEQ multiplex PCR; TCRdb's version includes in-frame clones alone and lacks a portion of them. Sampling found about 9,100 clones, none seen once. CD4, CD8alpha, NKG2D, NKG2ACE and other markers guided sorting of pooled cutaneous lymph node cells.

Material for sequencing was CD8+ T cells sorted from a lymph node. The genes are TRBV1 and TRBJ2-7; D possibly corresponds to TRBD1 (5 bases). The receptor's source is a C3H/HeJ mouse with alopecia areata. This line is of MHC haplotype H2-k. Here the CDR3 reads CTCSAQGSSYEQYF. The part of the CDR3 DNA that was read is TGCACCTGCAGTGCTCAGGGAAGCTCCTAT.